These 20 T cell receptor beta chains were all obtained from the same sample, sequenced in a study of cytomegalovirus exposure and HLA in healthy donors. Sequenced by immunoSEQ multiplex PCR; TCRdb stores in-frame clones only, minus some. The table includes 130,000 to 150,000 clones, 89% detected once. Source material: PBMCs. These receptors came from a woman aged 18 to 35 in good health and CMV-seropositive.

This clone has only one observation. V is TRBV13 and J is TRBJ1-1, with a possible D match to TRBD1 (6 bases). Trimming took 5 bases from V and 0 from J, leaving 10 bases between them. Germline CDR1 reads PRHDT; CDR2 reads FYEKMQ (reference sequence). The length of the CDR3 is 14 residues. CDR3 region: CASSTGQMNTEAFF. In nucleotides, the CDR3 is TGTGCCAGCAGCACCGGACAGATGAACACTGAAGCTTTCTTT.

CDR3 bases: TGTGCCAGCAGCTTAGCGGGGACAGCCGTGGCTAACTATGGCTACACCTTC. Translated, it gives CASSLAGTAVANYGYTF. The chain combines TRBV7-9 with TRBJ1-2; 7 nucleotides align to TRBD1. V shed 0 bases and J 0 bases; nucleotides not matched to a gene: 7. Germline CDR1 SEHNR, CDR2 FQNEAQ (reference sequence). The CDR3 totals 17 residues.

J is TRBJ2-2 and V is TRBV9; 7 bases are a match to TRBD2. The germline gives CDR1 SGDLS, CDR2 YYNGEE. Unmatched junction bases numbered 5, after V lost 5 bases and J lost 7 bases. This CDR3 is 13 amino acids long. For the CDR3, the DNA is TGTGCCAGCAGGCCGACTAGCCGCGGGGAGCTGTTTTTT. Protein product: CASRPTSRGELFF.

The CDR3 spells CASSLIASGREQFF. The DNA of the CDR3 is TGTGCCAGCAGCTTGATAGCTAGCGGGCGTGAGCAGTTCTTC. The rearrangement links TRBV5-4 to TRBJ2-1; 8 bases are shared with TRBD2. The J segment lost 9 bases and the V segment lost 1 base, leaving 6 bases of the junction unmatched. Looked up from germline, CDR1 is SGHNT and CDR2 is YYREEE (reference sequence). This CDR3 has 14 residues.

Of note for this clone: Other DNA variants within this sample encode the same CDR3. V and J are TRBV9 and TRBJ2-1; 9 bases agree with TRBD1. Germline values: CDR1 SGDLS, CDR2 YYNGEE. Germline trimming cut 5 bases from V and 0 bases from J; bases unmatched to any gene: 6. The CDR3 length is 16 residues. CDR3 coding DNA: TGTGCCAGCAGTGTCGGACAGGGGAGCTCCTACAATGAGCAGTTCTTC. This translates into CASSVGQGSSYNEQFF.

V and J are TRBV11-3 and TRBJ2-1; TRBD2 matches at 10 bases. CDR3 length equals 15 residues. V lost 3 bases and J lost 6; bases outside the gene matches: 5. Germline-derived CDR1 and CDR2 are SGHNT and YENEEA. This chain's CDR3 is CASSFRASGGNEQFF. The CDR3 DNA reads TGTGCCAGCAGCTTTAGGGCTAGCGGGGGCAATGAGCAGTTCTTC.

This chain links TRBV5-1 with TRBJ2-7, with 7 bases matching TRBD2. CDR3 length equals 16 residues. The germline V gene encodes CDR1 SGHRS and CDR2 YFSETQ. The V and J ends lost 4 bases and 4 bases, in that order; junction bases with no gene match: 14. The CDR3 is CASSPGWSSGAYEQYF. The CDR3 bases are TGCGCCAGCAGCCCCGGGTGGTCTAGCGGTGCTTACGAGCAGTACTTC.

The J gene is TRBJ2-7, the V gene TRBV7-9, with D hard to call. The CDR3 length is 14 residues. Germline assignment: CDR1 SEHNR and CDR2 FQNEAQ (reference sequence). Deletions cut 8 bases from V and 3 bases from J, with 17 bases between. The CDR3, as DNA: TGTGCCAGCGGGTCCCCGGTGGCGGACTACGAGCAGTACTTC. Translated, it gives CASGSPVADYEQYF.

The V and J genes are TRBV19 and TRBJ2-2; 7 nucleotides align to TRBD1. The V and J ends lost 6 bases and 3 bases, in that order; junction bases with no gene match: 16. The germline V gene encodes CDR1 LNHDA and CDR2 SQIVND (reference sequence). The CDR3 sequence is 18 residues long. DNA of the CDR3: TGTGCCAGTAGCTCAAGACCCCGTGGGGGACAGCACACCGGGGAGCTGTTTTTT. Its translation is CASSSRPRGGQHTGELFF.

The sample holds a few counts of this clone. The CDR3 sequence: CASSLTGAAYEQYF. In nucleotides, the CDR3 is TGTGCCAGCAGCTTAACAGGGGCGGCCTACGAGCAGTACTTC. This rearrangement joins TRBV5-5 to TRBJ2-7; 7 bases map to TRBD1. The J segment lost 2 bases and the V segment lost 2 bases, leaving 4 bases of the junction unmatched. The CDR3 loop spans 14 amino acids. Germline lookup yields CDR1 SGHKS and CDR2 YYEKEE (reference sequence). The entire variable domain, with the rest obtained from reference TRBV5-5 and TRBJ2-7, is as follows: DAGVTQSPTHLIKTRGQQVTLRCSPISGHKSVSWYQQVLGQGPQFIFQYYEKEERGRGNFPDRFSARQFPNYSSELNVNALLLGDSALYLCASSLTGAAYEQYFGPGTRLTVT.

The chain is built from TRBV6-5 and TRBJ2-1; no reliable D call. V was clipped by 7 bases and J by 4 bases, with 5 bases between them. The germline V gene encodes CDR1 MNHEY and CDR2 SVGAGI. This CDR3 region has 11 residues. The CDR3 bases are TGTGCCAGCACCCTATACAATGAGCAGTTCTTC. The encoded protein is CASTLYNEQFF.

J is TRBJ1-1 and V is TRBV7-3; 8 nucleotides agree with TRBD1. CDR1 is SGHTA and CDR2 is FQGTGA in the germline V gene. CDR3 length equals 14 residues. V trimming: 5 bases; J trimming: 1 base; junction bases outside the gene matches: 3. CDR3 protein: CASSPGQGNTEAFF. CDR3 sequence (DNA): TGTGCCAGCAGCCCCGGACAGGGGAACACTGAAGCTTTCTTT.

The chain combines TRBV9 with TRBJ2-5; perhaps TRBD2 as D (5 bases). The CDR3 length is 13 residues. Trimming shortened V by 3 bases and J by 1 base, and 7 bases separated the two germline ends. Per germline, CDR1 SGDLS and CDR2 YYNGEE. The CDR3 region has the DNA TGTGCCAGCAGCGCGGGGATCCAAGAGACCCAGTACTTC. Protein: CASSAGIQETQYF.

The chain links TRBV9 to TRBJ2-5; 11 bases agree with TRBD2. With 3 bases clipped from V and 4 bases from J, the junction kept 8 bases outside the gene matches. CDR3 size: 16 residues. Germline-derived CDR1 and CDR2 are SGDLS and YYNGEE. The CDR3 sequence is CASSGRSGGAGETQYF. The CDR3 DNA sequence: TGTGCCAGCAGCGGGCGTAGCGGGGGGGCCGGAGAGACCCAGTACTTC.

The chain couples TRBV30 to TRBJ2-5, with TRBD2 matching 11 bases. The CDR3 is 15 residues long. V lost 3 bases and J lost 1; bases outside the gene matches: 4. The germline V gene encodes CDR1 GTSNPN and CDR2 SVGIG (reference sequence). DNA for the CDR3: TGTGCCTGGAGCGAACTAGCGGGGGCCCAAGAGACCCAGTACTTC. Protein sequence: CAWSELAGAQETQYF. The complete variable domain, with remaining parts taken from reference TRBV30 and TRBJ2-5, reads SQTIHQWPATLVQPVGSPLSLECTVEGTSNPNLYWYRQAAGRGLQLLFYSVGIGQISSEVPQNLSASRPQDRQFILSSKKLLLSDSGFYLCAWSELAGAQETQYFGPGTRLLVL.

V and J are TRBV9 and TRBJ2-1, with a weak D call TRBD1 (5 bases). V lost 0 bases to trimming and J lost 0 bases, with 16 bases between them. Germline CDR1 is SGDLS and CDR2 is YYNGEE. The CDR3 covers 18 residues. The CDR3 spells CASSVGNPGMSSYNEQFF. The CDR3 DNA follows: TGTGCCAGCAGCGTAGGGAATCCAGGGATGAGCTCCTACAATGAGCAGTTCTTC. The full variable domain, in which reference TRBV9 and TRBJ2-1 provide the parts outside the CDR3, is DSGVTQTPKHLITATGQRVTLRCSPRSGDLSVYWYQQSLDQGLQFLIQYYNGEERAKGNILERFSAQQFPDLHSELNLSSLELGDSALYFCASSVGNPGMSSYNEQFFGPGTRLTVL.

This chain joins TRBV6-5 and TRBJ2-1; 7 bases align to TRBD1. Germline V lookup: CDR1 MNHEY, CDR2 SVGAGI. The length of the CDR3 is 14 residues. Trimming at V came to 4 bases and at J to 2 bases, leaving 2 bases not matched to a gene. CDR3 coding DNA: TGTGCCAGCAGTTGGGGGACAGCCTACAATGAGCAGTTCTTC. Translation gives CASSWGTAYNEQFF.

The J gene is TRBJ2-4, the V gene TRBV10-1; tentative D call: TRBD2 (6 bases). Between the trimmed V and J ends, which lost 8 bases and 2 bases, there was a span of 16 bases. Germline V gene data show CDR1 as WNHNN and CDR2 as SYGVQD (reference sequence). There are 15 residues in the CDR3. The CDR3 DNA follows: TGCGCCAGCCCCGGGGAGGATAGGCCCAAAAACATTCAGTACTTC. This gives the protein CASPGEDRPKNIQYF.

The V and J genes are TRBV6-6 and TRBJ1-5; no reliable D call. The CDR3 covers 15 residues. Trimming took 4 bases from V and 0 from J, leaving 10 bases between them. CDR1 MNHNY and CDR2 SVGAGI come from the germline V gene (reference sequence). CDR3 region: CASSSGGYSNQPQHF. The CDR3 DNA follows: TGTGCCAGCAGTTCGGGAGGGTATAGCAATCAGCCCCAGCATTTT.

The chain combines TRBV7-2 with TRBJ1-6; D is unclear. V lost 3 bases and J 9 bases, leaving 6 bases between the germline ends. The CDR3 contains 12 residues. Germline lookup yields CDR1 SGHTA and CDR2 FQGNSA. For the CDR3, the DNA is TGTGCCAGCAGCTTCTCTCGTTCACCCCTCCACTTT. Its protein product is CASSFSRSPLHF.